This T cell receptor (beta chain) was documented in a study of blood T cell repertoires in COVID-19. The overall study: Donors in the United States, Italy and Spain gave samples during acute or convalescent COVID-19. The analysed material was cDNA or gDNA that came from T cells, B-cell-depleted T cells, or PBMCs.

Trimming cost V 1 base and J 0 bases, with 11 bases left between them. Germline loops: CDR1 SGHRS, CDR2 YFSETQ. There are 15 residues in the CDR3. Clones were sequenced by immunoSEQ multiplex PCR, and TCRdb holds only the in-frame ones, with some missing. The sample carries about 200,000 clones, around 92% recorded once. This receptor was obtained from a man younger than 45 with acute or convalescent COVID-19. The gene calls are TRBV5-1 and TRBJ2-7; possible D gene TRBD1, 6 bases. Specimen: peripheral blood. CDR3 coding DNA: TGCGCCAGCAGCTTGCAGGGGACGAGCTCCTACGAGCAGTACTTC. Its translation is CASSLQGTSSYEQYF.